This TCR beta chain was identified during a study of cytomegalovirus exposure and HLA in healthy donors. Whole-study findings and limits: Several top significant clusters appeared, in a later analysis, to be linked to common viral pathogens. Clonal expansion, a later analysis showed, was greater in HLA-associated TCR beta chains than in equally common others. For TCR beta chains, V- and J-gene trimming was later linked to a missense DCLRE1C variant. Reportedly, a later analysis found an Asian-associated ancestry cluster had fewer N-insertions than the roughly 670-donor mean.

With respect to this clone: Its antigen is undetermined.

V lost 0 bases and J lost 7, with 14 bases in between. Germline loops: CDR1 SGHDT, CDR2 YYEEEE. This CDR3 is built from 14 residues. In the PCR, 60 Vbeta and 13 Jbeta primers were used. Repertoires were generated with immunoSEQ multiplex PCR, while TCRdb's copy carries only in-frame clones and drops some. The sample gives more than 150,000 clones, around 76% of which show up once; roughly 1.4% is in the top ten. The J gene is TRBJ2-7, the V gene TRBV5-6, with D perhaps matching TRBD1 (6 bases). This clonotype was sampled from a man aged 35-49 years in good health and CMV-seronegative. Sequencing was performed on PBMCs. CDR3 sequence: CASSLAGQGKEQYF. The CDR3, as DNA: TGTGCCAGCAGCTTGGCCGGGCAGGGGAAAGAGCAGTACTTC.